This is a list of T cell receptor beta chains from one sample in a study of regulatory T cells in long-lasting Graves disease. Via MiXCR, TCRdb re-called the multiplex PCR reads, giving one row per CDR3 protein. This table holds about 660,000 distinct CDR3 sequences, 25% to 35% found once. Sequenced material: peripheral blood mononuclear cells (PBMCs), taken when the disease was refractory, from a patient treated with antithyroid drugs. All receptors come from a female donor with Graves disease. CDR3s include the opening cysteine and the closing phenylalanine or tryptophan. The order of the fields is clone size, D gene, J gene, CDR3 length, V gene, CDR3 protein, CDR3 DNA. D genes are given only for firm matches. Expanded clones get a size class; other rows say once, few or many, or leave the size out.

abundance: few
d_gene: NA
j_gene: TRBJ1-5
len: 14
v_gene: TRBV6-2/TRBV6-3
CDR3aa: CASTLDLSNQPQHF
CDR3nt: TGTGCCAGCACCCTAGACCTCAGCAATCAGCCCCAGCATTTT

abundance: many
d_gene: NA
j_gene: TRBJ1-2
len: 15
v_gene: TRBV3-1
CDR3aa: CASSQVGQANYGYTF
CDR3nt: TGTGCCAGCAGCCAAGTAGGGCAGGCTAACTATGGCTACACCTTC

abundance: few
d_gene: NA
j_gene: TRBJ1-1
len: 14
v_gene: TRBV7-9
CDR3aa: CASSGGTRSTEAFF
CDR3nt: TGTGCCAGCAGCGGCGGGACAAGGTCCACTGAAGCTTTCTTT

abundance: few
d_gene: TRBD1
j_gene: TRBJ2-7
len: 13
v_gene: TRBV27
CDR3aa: CASSQQGHYEQYF
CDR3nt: TGTGCCAGCAGCCAACAGGGGCACTACGAGCAGTACTTC

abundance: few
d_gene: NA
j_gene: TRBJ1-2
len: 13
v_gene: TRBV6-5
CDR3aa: CASSYGTVGGYTF
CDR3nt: TGTGCCAGCAGTTACGGAACAGTTGGAGGCTACACCTTC

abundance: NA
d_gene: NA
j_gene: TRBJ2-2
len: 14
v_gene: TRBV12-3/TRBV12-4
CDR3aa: CASSYIRVGGELFF
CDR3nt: TGTGCCAGCAGTTATATCAGGGTTGGCGGGGAGCTGTTTTTT

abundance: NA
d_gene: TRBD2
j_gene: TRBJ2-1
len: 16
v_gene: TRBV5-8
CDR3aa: CASSLGVLAGINEQFF
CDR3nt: TGTGCCAGCAGCTTGGGTGTCCTAGCGGGGATCAATGAGCAGTTCTTC

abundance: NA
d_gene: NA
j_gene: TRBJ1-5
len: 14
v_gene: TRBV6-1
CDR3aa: CASAREAGRQPQHF
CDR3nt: TGTGCCAGCGCCAGGGAGGCAGGTCGACAGCCCCAGCATTTT

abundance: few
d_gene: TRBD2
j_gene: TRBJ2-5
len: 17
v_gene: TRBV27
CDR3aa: CASSLLGRGDRQETQYF
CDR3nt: TGTGCCAGCAGTTTATTGGGTCGGGGGGATCGCCAAGAGACCCAGTACTTC

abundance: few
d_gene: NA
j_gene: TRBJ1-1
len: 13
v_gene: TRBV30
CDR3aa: CAWSKGPNTEAFF
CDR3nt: TGTGCCTGGAGTAAAGGACCGAACACTGAAGCTTTCTTT

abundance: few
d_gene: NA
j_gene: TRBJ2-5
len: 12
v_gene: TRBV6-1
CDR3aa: CASSRVVETQYF
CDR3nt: TGTGCCAGCAGCAGGGTGGTGGAGACCCAGTACTTC

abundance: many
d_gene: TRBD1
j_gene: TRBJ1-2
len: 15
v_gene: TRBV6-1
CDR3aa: CASSEGQRSLYGYTF
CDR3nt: TGTGCCAGCAGTGAGGGACAGCGAAGCCTCTATGGCTACACCTTC

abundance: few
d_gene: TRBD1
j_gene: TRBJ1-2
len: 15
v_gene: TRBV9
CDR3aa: CASSVGTIGGHGYTF
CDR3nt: TGTGCCAGCAGCGTTGGTACCATAGGGGGCCATGGCTACACCTTC

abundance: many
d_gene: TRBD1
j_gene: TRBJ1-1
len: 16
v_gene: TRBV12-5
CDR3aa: CASVQQGARGNTEAFF
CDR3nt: TGTGCTAGTGTTCAACAGGGGGCTCGTGGAAACACTGAAGCTTTCTTT

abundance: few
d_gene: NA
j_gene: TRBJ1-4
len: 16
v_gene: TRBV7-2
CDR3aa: CASSPGTVPTNEKLFF
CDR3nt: TGTGCCAGCAGCCCAGGGACGGTTCCAACTAATGAAAAACTGTTTTTT

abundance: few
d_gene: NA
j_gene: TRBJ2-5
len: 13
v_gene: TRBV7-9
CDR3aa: CASSLVIGETQYF
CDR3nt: TGTGCCAGCAGCTTAGTGATTGGAGAGACCCAGTACTTC

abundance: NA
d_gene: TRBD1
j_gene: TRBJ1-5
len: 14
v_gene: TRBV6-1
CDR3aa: CAISDRDKDQPQHF
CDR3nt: TGTGCCATCAGTGACAGGGACAAGGATCAGCCCCAGCATTTT

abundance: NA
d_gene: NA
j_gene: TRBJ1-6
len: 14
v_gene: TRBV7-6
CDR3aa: CASSLTDSGSPLHF
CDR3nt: TGTGCCAGCAGCTTGACGGACTCGGGGTCACCCCTCCACTTT

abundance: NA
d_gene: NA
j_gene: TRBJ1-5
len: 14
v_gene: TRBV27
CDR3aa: CASPRGGCDQPQHF
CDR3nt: TGTGCCAGTCCACGGGGAGGATGCGATCAGCCCCAGCATTTT

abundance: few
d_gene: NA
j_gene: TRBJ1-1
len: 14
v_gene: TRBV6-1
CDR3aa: CASSNGGRGTEAFF
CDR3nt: TGTGCCAGCAGCAACGGGGGGCGAGGCACTGAAGCTTTCTTT

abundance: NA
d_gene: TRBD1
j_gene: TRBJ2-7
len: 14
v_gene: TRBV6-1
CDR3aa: CASSALDRGYEQYF
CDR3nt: TGTGCCAGCAGTGCGTTAGACAGGGGCTACGAGCAGTACTTC

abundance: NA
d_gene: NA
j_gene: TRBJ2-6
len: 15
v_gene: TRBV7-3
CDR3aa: CASSRTGPGANVLTF
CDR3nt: TGTGCCAGCAGCCGAACAGGGCCTGGGGCCAACGTCCTGACTTTC

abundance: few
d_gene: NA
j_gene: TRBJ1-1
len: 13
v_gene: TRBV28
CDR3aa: CASRRGINTEAFF
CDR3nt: TGTGCCAGCAGACGGGGGATCAACACTGAAGCTTTCTTT

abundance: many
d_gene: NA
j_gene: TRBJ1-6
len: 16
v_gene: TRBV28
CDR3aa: CASSNPGQSYNSPLHF
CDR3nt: TGTGCCAGCAGTAATCCCGGACAGTCCTATAATTCACCCCTCCACTTT

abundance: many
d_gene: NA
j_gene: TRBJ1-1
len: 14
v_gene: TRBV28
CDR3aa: CASSLVSGRTEAFF
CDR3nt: TGTGCCAGCAGTTTAGTATCGGGTCGCACTGAAGCTTTCTTT

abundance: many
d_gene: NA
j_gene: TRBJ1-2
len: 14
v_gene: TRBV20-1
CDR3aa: CSARAPGDAYGYTF
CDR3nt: TGCAGTGCTAGAGCCCCCGGGGACGCCTATGGCTACACCTTC

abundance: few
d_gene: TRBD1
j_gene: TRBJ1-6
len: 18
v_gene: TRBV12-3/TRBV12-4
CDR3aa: CASSRWTGADTLNSPLHF
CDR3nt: TGTGCCAGCAGCCGATGGACAGGGGCCGATACTTTAAATTCACCCCTCCACTTT

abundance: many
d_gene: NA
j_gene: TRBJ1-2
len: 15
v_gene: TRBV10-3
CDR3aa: CAISARDGFNYGYTF
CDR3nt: TGTGCCATCAGTGCCCGGGACGGATTTAACTATGGCTACACCTTC

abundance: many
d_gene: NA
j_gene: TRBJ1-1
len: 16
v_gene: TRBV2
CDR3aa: CASSERQLPMNTEAFF
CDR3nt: TGTGCCAGCAGTGAACGGCAGCTACCGATGAACACTGAAGCTTTCTTT

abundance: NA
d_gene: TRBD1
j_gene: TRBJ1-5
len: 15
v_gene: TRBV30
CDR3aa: CAWYGTGYSNQPQHF
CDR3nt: TGTGCCTGGTATGGGACAGGGTATAGCAATCAGCCCCAGCATTTT

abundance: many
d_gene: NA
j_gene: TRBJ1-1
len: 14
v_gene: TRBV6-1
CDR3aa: CASSEWGLNTEAFF
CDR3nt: TGTGCCAGCAGTGAGTGGGGATTGAACACTGAAGCTTTCTTT

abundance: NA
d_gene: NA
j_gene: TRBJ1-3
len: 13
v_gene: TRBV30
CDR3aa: CAWSPASGNTIYF
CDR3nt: TGTGCCTGGAGTCCAGCCTCTGGAAACACCATATATTTT

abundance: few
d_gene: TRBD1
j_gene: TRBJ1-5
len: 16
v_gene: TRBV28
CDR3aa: CATSTGGRGSNQPQHF
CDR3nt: TGTGCCACCTCAACAGGGGGCCGGGGGAGCAATCAGCCCCAGCATTTT

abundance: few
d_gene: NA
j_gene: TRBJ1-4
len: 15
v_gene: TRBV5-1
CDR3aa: CASSLAGGQDEKLFF
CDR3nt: TGCGCCAGCAGCTTGGCCGGGGGGCAGGATGAAAAACTGTTTTTT

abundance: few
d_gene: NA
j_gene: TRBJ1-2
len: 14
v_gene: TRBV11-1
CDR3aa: CASSFETGNYGYTF
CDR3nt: TGTGCCAGCAGCTTTGAGACGGGGAACTATGGCTACACCTTC

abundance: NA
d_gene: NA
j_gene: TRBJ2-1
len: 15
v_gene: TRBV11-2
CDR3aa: CASSLGGSAYNEQFF
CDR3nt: TGTGCCAGCAGCTTAGGTGGATCTGCCTACAATGAGCAGTTCTTC

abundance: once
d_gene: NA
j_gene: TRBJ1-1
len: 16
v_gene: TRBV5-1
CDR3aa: CASSSPVEGMNTEAFF
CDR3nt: TGCGCCAGCAGCTCCCCGGTGGAGGGGATGAACACTGAAGCTTTCTTT

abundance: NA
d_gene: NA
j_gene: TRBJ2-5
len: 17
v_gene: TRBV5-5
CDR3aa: CASSLGILGAQQETQYF
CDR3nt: TGTGCCAGCAGCTTGGGAATCCTGGGGGCACAACAAGAGACCCAGTACTTC

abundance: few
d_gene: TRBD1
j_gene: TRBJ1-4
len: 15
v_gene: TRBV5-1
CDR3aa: CASSLQTGGNEKLLF
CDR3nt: TGCGCCAGCAGCTTGCAGACAGGGGGGAATGAAAAACTGCTTTTT

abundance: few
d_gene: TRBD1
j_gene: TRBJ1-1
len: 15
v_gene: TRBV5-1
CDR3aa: CASSLNGQANTEAFF
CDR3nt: TGTGCCAGCAGCTTAAATGGACAGGCGAACACTGAAGCTTTCTTT

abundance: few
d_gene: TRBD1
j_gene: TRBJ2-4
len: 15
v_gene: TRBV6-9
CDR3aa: CASSYPWDRDNIQYF
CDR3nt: TGTGCCAGCAGTTACCCCTGGGACAGGGACAACATTCAGTACTTC

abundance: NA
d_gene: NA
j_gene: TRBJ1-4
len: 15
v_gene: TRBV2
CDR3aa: CASSARQDFNEKLFF
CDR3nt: TGTGCCAGCAGTGCGAGACAGGATTTTAATGAAAAACTGTTTTTT

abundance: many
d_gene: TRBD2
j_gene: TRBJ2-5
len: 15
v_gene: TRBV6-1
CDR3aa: CASSDLAGGQETQYF
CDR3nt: TGTGCCAGCAGTGATCTAGCGGGAGGGCAAGAGACCCAGTACTTC

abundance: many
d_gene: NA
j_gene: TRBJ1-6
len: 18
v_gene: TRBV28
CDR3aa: CASSLPLGSGSYNSPLHF
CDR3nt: TGTGCCAGCAGTTTACCATTGGGGTCGGGCTCCTATAATTCACCCCTCCACTTT

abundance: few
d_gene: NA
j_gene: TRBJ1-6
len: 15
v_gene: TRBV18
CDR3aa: CASSPLDSRGSPLHF
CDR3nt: TGTGCCAGCTCACCACTGGACTCAAGGGGTTCACCCCTCCACTTT

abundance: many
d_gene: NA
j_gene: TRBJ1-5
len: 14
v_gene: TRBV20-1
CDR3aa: CSASGGRGNQPQHF
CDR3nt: TGCAGTGCTAGCGGGGGGCGCGGCAATCAGCCCCAGCATTTT